This T cell receptor (beta chain) was retrieved from a study of human T cells and chemical hapten exposure. The V and J ends lost 1 base and 0 bases respectively, with 23 bases between them. There are 20 residues in the CDR3. Germline V CDR1 and CDR2: SGHTA, FQGNSA. Time point given: pre-sensitization, week 0. Sample treatment: therapeutic diphenylcyclopropenone sensitization with weekly scalp DPC. Source study methods: From roughly 23,000 to 640,000 TCRs were found per sample, with a median of about 100,000. Via MiXCR, TCRdb re-called the RACE reads, giving one row per CDR3 protein. The V and J calls here are based on TCRdb, not the publication. The repertoire consists of more than 300,000 distinct CDR3 sequences, with around 5% occurring once and the leading ten covering 7% to 10%. The sample holds many counts of this clonotype.

This specimen was whole blood, taken in connection with sensitization to the hapten diphenylcyclopropenone (DPC). The origin of this receptor is a young woman with alopecia areata. Some clones in this sample may be carry-over from other donors' samples. V usage is TRBV7-2 and J usage is TRBJ2-3; a weak D match, TRBD2 (6 bases). Here the CDR3 reads CASSLGSWGDGSPSTDTQYF. CDR3 in DNA: TGTGCCAGCAGCTTAGGGTCCTGGGGGGACGGCTCCCCTAGCACAGATACGCAGTATTTT. Full variable domain (missing parts from reference TRBV7-2 and TRBJ2-3): GAGVSQSPSNKVTEKGKDVELRCDPISGHTALYWYRQSLGQGLEFLIYFQGNSAPDKSGLPSDRFSAERTGGSVSTLTIQRTQQEDSAVYLCASSLGSWGDGSPSTDTQYFGPGTRLTVL.